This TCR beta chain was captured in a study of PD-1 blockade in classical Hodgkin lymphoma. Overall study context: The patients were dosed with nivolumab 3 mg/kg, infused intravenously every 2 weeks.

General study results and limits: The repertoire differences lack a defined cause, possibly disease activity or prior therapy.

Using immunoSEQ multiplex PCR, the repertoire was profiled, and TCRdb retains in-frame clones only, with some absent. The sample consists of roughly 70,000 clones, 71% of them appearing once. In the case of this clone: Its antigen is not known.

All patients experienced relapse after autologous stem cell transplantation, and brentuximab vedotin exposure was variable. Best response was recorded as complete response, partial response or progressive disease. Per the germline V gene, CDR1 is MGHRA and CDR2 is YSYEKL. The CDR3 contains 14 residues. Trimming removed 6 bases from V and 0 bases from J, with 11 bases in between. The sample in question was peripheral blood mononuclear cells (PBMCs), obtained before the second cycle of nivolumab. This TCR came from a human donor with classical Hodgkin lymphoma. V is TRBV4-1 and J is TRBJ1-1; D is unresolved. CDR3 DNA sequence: TGCGCCAGCAGTCCGGCCAGTATGAACACTGAAGCTTTCTTT. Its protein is CASSPASMNTEAFF.